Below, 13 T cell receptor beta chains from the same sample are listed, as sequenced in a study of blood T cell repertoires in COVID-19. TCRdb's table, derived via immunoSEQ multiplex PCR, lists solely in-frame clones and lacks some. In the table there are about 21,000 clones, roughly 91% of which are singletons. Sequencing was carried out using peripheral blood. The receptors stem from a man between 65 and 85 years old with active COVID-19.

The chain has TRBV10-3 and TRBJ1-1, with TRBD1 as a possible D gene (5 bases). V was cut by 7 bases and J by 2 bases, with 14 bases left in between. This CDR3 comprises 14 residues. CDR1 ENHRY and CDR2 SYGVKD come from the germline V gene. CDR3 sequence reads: CAIMTDMSNTEAFF. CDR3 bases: TGTGCCATCATGACGGACATGTCTAACACTGAAGCTTTCTTT.

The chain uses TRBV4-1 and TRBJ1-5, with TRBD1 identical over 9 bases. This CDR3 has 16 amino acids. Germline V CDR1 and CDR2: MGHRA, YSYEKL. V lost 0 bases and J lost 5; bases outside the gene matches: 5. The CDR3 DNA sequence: TGCGCCAGCAGCCAAGATCCGGGACAGGGCTATCAGCCCCAGCATTTT. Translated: CASSQDPGQGYQPQHF.

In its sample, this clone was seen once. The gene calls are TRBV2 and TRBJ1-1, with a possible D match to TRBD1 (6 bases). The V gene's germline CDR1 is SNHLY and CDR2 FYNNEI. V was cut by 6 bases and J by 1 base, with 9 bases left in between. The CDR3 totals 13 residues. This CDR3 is CASSLTGNTEAFF. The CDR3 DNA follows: TGTGCCAGCAGCCTGACAGGGAACACTGAAGCTTTCTTT.

The CDR3 coding sequence is TGTGCCAGTAGCGCGGGTGGGTTTCGTGAGCAGTTCTTC. This encodes CASSAGGFREQFF. The V and J genes are TRBV19 and TRBJ2-1, with D possibly matching TRBD2 (5 bases). V was clipped by 6 bases and J by 9 bases, with 15 bases between them. Germline CDR1 LNHDA, CDR2 SQIVND (reference sequence). CDR3 length equals 13 residues.

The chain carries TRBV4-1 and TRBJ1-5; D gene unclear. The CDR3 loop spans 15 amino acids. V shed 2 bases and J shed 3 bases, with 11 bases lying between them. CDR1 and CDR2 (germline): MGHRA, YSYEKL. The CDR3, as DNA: TGCGCCAGCAGCCAATTTGTACAGAACAATCAGCCCCAGCATTTT. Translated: CASSQFVQNNQPQHF.

The DNA for the CDR3 is TGTGCCAGCAGTTACAGGTCGAGGGGGACTGAAGCTTTCTTT. Its translation is CASSYRSRGTEAFF. The gene calls are TRBV6-5 and TRBJ1-1; a weak D match, TRBD1 (6 bases). V lost 2 bases and J lost 5, with 12 bases in between. Germline assignment: CDR1 MNHEY and CDR2 SVGAGI. CDR3 size: 14 residues.

The CDR3, as DNA: TGTGCCAGCAGCGTTTATACAGGGTCTTCTAATGAAAAACTGTTTTTT. Its protein is CASSVYTGSSNEKLFF. This chain connects TRBV9 to TRBJ1-4; tentatively, D is TRBD1 (6 bases). Looked up from germline, CDR1 is SGDLS and CDR2 is YYNGEE. V dropped 2 bases and J dropped 3 bases, with 14 bases sitting between them. The CDR3 is 16 amino acids. The full variable domain, its missing parts supplied by reference TRBV9 and TRBJ1-4, is DSGVTQTPKHLITATGQRVTLRCSPRSGDLSVYWYQQSLDQGLQFLIQYYNGEERAKGNILERFSAQQFPDLHSELNLSSLELGDSALYFCASSVYTGSSNEKLFFGSGTQLSVL.

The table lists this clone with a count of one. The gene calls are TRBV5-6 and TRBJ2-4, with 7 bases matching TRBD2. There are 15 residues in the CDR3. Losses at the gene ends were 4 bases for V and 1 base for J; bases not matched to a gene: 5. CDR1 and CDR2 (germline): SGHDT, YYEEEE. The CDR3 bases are TGTGCCAGCAGCCTCGGGGGGTCGGCCAAAAACATTCAGTACTTC. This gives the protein CASSLGGSAKNIQYF.

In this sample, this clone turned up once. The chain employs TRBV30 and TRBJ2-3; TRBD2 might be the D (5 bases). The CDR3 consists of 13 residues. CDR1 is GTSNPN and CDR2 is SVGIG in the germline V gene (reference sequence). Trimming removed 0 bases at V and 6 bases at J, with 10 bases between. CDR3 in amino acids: CAWSVSSGDTQYF. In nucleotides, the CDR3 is TGTGCCTGGAGTGTCTCCTCGGGGGATACGCAGTATTTT.

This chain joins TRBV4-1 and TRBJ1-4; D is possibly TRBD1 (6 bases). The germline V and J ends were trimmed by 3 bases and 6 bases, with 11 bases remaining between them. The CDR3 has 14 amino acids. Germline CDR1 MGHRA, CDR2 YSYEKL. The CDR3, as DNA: TGCGCCAGCAGCCACGGACAGAGAGATGAAAAACTGTTTTTT. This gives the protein CASSHGQRDEKLFF.

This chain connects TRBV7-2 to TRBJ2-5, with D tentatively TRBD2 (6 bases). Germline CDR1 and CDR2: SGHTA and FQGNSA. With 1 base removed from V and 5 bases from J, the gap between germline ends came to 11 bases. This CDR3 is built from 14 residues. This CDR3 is CASSLVSRGETQYF. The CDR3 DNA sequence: TGTGCCAGCAGCTTAGTTAGCCGGGGGGAGACCCAGTACTTC.

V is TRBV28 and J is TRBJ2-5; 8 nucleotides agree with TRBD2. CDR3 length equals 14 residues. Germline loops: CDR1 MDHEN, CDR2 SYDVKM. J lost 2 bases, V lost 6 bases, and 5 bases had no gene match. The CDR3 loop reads CASSGGGFQETQYF. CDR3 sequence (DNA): TGTGCCAGCAGCGGGGGGGGGTTTCAAGAGACCCAGTACTTC. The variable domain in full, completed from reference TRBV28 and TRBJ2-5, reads DVKVTQSSRYLVKRTGEKVFLECVQDMDHENMFWYRQDPGLGLRLIYFSYDVKMKEKGDIPEGYSVSREKKERFSLILESASTNQTSMYLCASSGGGFQETQYFGPGTRLLVL.

CDR3 protein: CSARDRTNEKLFF. Written as DNA, the CDR3 is TGCAGCGCCCGGGACAGGACTAATGAAAAACTGTTTTTT. The rearrangement uses TRBV29-1 and TRBJ1-4; 8 bases align to TRBD1. Germline V gene data show CDR1 as SQVTM and CDR2 as ANQGSEA. J was trimmed by 2 bases and V by 7 bases; bases with no gene match: 3. This CDR3 region has 13 residues.